This is a list of T cell receptor beta chains from one sample in a study of tumor and adjacent non-tumor tissue in lung cancer. TCRdb reprocessed the multiplex PCR reads with MiXCR, giving one entry per CDR3 protein. The data hold more than 85,000 distinct CDR3 sequences, with roughly 80% observed a single time. The sample was lung tumor tissue. Receptor source: a woman aged 55-75 years with non-small cell lung cancer. The CDR3 runs from the conserved cysteine through the conserved F or W. The order of the fields is D gene, clone size, J gene, V gene, CDR3 protein, CDR3 DNA. The D gene is left open where the match is weak. A clone size is listed for some rows: how often the clone was seen (once, few, many), or a class if it is expanded.

NA | NA | TRBJ2-1 | TRBV6-1 | CVSSAEAGFSYNEQFF | TGTGTCAGCAGCGCAGAAGCGGGCTTCTCCTACAATGAGCAGTTCTTT
NA | once | TRBJ2-5 | TRBV20-1 | CSTRDIRGTEEIQYF | TGCAGTACTAGAGATATAAGGGGGACCGAAGAGATCCAGTACTTC
NA | few | TRBJ1-4 | TRBV6-5 | CTSRREGGFEKLFF | TGTACCAGCAGGAGGGAAGGAGGGTTTGAAAAACTGTTTTTT
NA | NA | TRBJ1-2 | TRBV6-5 | CASSTSRQRDNGYAF | TGTGCCAGCAGTACCTCAAGACAGCGGGACAATGGCTACGCCTTC
NA | NA | TRBJ1-1 | TRBV20-1 | CSARVPGLRNEALF | TGCAGTGCTAGAGTCCCCGGCTTGAGGAATGAAGCTCTCTTT
NA | NA | TRBJ1-2 | TRBV4-2 | CASSELSTGRDYGYTF | TGTGCCAGTAGCGAACTCTCCACCGGGCGGGACTATGGCTACACCTTC
NA | few | TRBJ1-2 | TRBV6-1 | CASSEGQDNNYGYTF | TGTGCCAGCAGTGAAGGGCAGGATAATAACTATGGCTACACCTTC
NA | NA | TRBJ2-5 | TRBV7-8 | CASSLGVRETQYF | TGTGCCAGTAGCTTAGGAGTAAGAGAGACCCAGTACTTC
NA | NA | TRBJ1-2 | TRBV11-2 | CASSVYGTQDGYTF | TGTGCCAGCAGCGTATATGGGACCCAGGATGGCTACACTTTC
NA | NA | TRBJ1-5 | TRBV6-5 | CVSSLDGGNQPQHF | TGTGTCAGCAGCCTAGACGGGGGGAATCAGCCCCAGCATTTT
NA | many | TRBJ2-2 | TRBV29-1 | CSVERSGGNTGELFF | TGCAGCGTTGAGAGGTCAGGGGGGAATACCGGGGAGCTGTTTTTT
NA | once | TRBJ2-3 | TRBV4-2 | CASSPGTWGNTATQYF | TGTGCCAGCAGCCCCGGGACATGGGGCAACACAGCTACGCAGTATTTT
NA | many | TRBJ1-4 | TRBV11-2 | CASSSAREKLFF | TGTGCCAGCAGCTCAGCGCGCGAAAAACTGTTTTTT
TRBD2 | NA | TRBJ2-1 | TRBV20-1 | CSAHPGLAGGYNEQFF | TGCAGTGCACACCCGGGACTAGCGGGAGGATATAATGAGCAGTTCTTC
NA | NA | TRBJ2-7 | TRBV20-1 | CSARDERWGPTQYF | TGCAGTGCTAGAGATGAGCGGTGGGGCCCTACACAGTACTTC
TRBD1 | NA | TRBJ1-4 | TRBV30 | CAWRRQGDNEKLFF | TGTGCCTGGAGGCGACAGGGAGATAATGAAAAACTGTTTTTT
NA | once | TRBJ2-5 | TRBV5-1 | CANSSQSGDQETQYF | TGCGCCAACAGCTCTCAATCAGGGGATCAAGAGACCCAGTACTTC
NA | NA | TRBJ2-1 | TRBV4-3 | CANSQGYRDVPYNEQFF | TGTGCCAACAGCCAAGGATACCGGGACGTGCCCTACAATGAACAGTTCTTC
TRBD1 | large | TRBJ2-1 | TRBV6-5 | CASSYYAGQGADEQFF | TGTGCCAGCAGTTACTATGCGGGGCAGGGGGCAGATGAGCAGTTCTTC
NA | NA | TRBJ1-1 | TRBV20-1 | CSARGRTWGHTEAFF | TGCAGTGCTAGAGGCAGGACATGGGGTCACACTGAAGCTTTCTTT
TRBD2 | NA | TRBJ2-4 | TRBV20-1 | CSVRDRGAGGMEIQYF | TGCAGCGTTAGAGATAGGGGAGCGGGAGGAATGGAGATTCAGTACTTC
NA | NA | TRBJ1-4 | TRBV28 | CASISVTGRREKLFF | TGTGCCAGCATCTCCGTTACGGGACGCCGAGAAAAACTGTTTTTT
NA | NA | TRBJ2-2 | TRBV11-2 | CASSLTQSGELFF | TGTGCCAGCAGCTTAACTCAAAGCGGAGAGCTGTTTTTT
NA | NA | TRBJ2-7 | TRBV5-5 | CASSLTSTYEQYF | TGTGCCAGCAGCTTGACATCTACCTACGAGCAGTACTTT
NA | few | TRBJ2-1 | TRBV13 | CASSPPAGSYNEQLF | TGTGCCAGCAGCCCCCCAGCCGGGTCCTACAATGAGCAGCTCTTC
NA | NA | TRBJ1-2 | TRBV29-1 | CSVESANSYAYTF | TGCAGCGTTGAATCTGCAAACTCCTATGCCTACACCTTC
NA | NA | TRBJ2-7 | TRBV11-2 | CTSNIGVGSYYEQYF | TGTACCAGCAACATAGGAGTAGGGTCATACTACGAGCAGTACTTC
TRBD2 | NA | TRBJ2-7 | TRBV11-2 | CASSYTASGGYEQYF | TGTGCCAGCAGCTACACGGCTAGCGGGGGGTACGAGCAGTACTTC
NA | NA | TRBJ2-7 | TRBV6-2/TRBV6-3 | CVSRLPSYEQYF | TGTGTCAGCAGATTACCATCCTACGAGCAGTACTTC
TRBD1 | NA | TRBJ1-2 | TRBV6-6 | CASSYSADRTRTHGYSF | TGCGCCAGCAGTTACTCCGCGGACAGGACCAGGACTCATGGCTACAGCTTC
NA | NA | TRBJ1-1 | TRBV11-3 | CASSLIAPPGRMNTEDFF | TGTGCCAGCAGCTTAATTGCGCCACCGGGACGGATGAACACTGAAGATTTCTTT
NA | NA | TRBJ2-1 | TRBV6-5 | CASSSPAEVAYNEQFF | TGTGCTAGCAGTTCCCCAGCGGAGGTTGCCTACAATGAGCAGTTCTTC
NA | many | TRBJ2-2 | TRBV4-3 | CASSQDGRRGTGELFF | TGCGCCAGCAGCCAAGACGGTCGGCGGGGCACCGGGGAGCTGTTTTTT
NA | once | TRBJ1-5 | TRBV11-1 | CVSNLVDGGPQHF | TGTGTCAGCAACTTAGTCGACGGGGGCCCCCAGCATTTT
TRBD1 | few | TRBJ2-2 | TRBV5-4 | CGSSSGQGRDTGELFF | TGTGGCAGCAGCTCCGGACAGGGCAGAGACACCGGGGAGCTGTTTTTT
NA | NA | TRBJ2-2 | TRBV11-2 | CASSLRDWGELFF | TGTGCCAGCAGCCTAAGGGACTGGGGGGAGCTGTTTTTT
TRBD2 | many | TRBJ2-2 | TRBV28 | CASSSLAGGPTLFF | TGTGCCAGCAGTTCCCTAGCGGGAGGGCCTACCCTGTTTTTT
NA | NA | TRBJ1-5 | TRBV6-2/TRBV6-3 | CAVRGRSNQSQHF | TGTGCCGTCCGGGGGCGAAGCAATCAGTCCCAGCATTTT
TRBD1 | NA | TRBJ2-7 | TRBV28 | CANGPRDRVSEQYF | TGTGCCAACGGACCCCGGGACAGGGTTTCCGAGCAGTACTTC
NA | NA | TRBJ2-1 | TRBV20-1 | CSARVVGPPLNSYNEQFF | TGCAGTGCTAGAGTAGTAGGTCCACCCCTTAACTCCTATAATGAGCAGTTCTTC
NA | NA | TRBJ2-3 | TRBV11-3 | CASSAAGQGGHTQYF | TGTGCTAGCAGCGCCGCCGGGCAGGGAGGTCATACACAGTATTTT
TRBD1 | NA | TRBJ1-5 | TRBV29-1 | CSPRPGGRDQPQHF | TGCAGCCCCCGACCAGGGGGCCGGGATCAGCCCCAGCATTTT
TRBD1 | NA | TRBJ2-7 | TRBV11-2 | CASSVTGYGQYF | TGTGCTAGCAGCGTGACAGGGTACGGGCAATACTTC
TRBD1 | once | TRBJ1-2 | TRBV6-1 | CAGRKGQRYDYTF | TGTGCCGGCAGGAAGGGACAGCGCTATGACTACACCTTC
TRBD2 | NA | TRBJ2-2 | TRBV13 | CASSFGAGAGELFF | TGTGCCAGCAGCTTCGGAGCGGGGGCCGGGGAGCTGTTTTTT
NA | NA | TRBJ1-2 | TRBV20-1 | CSARDQRVINYASTF | TGCAGTGCTAGAGATCAAAGGGTAATTAACTATGCCTCCACCTTC
TRBD1 | NA | TRBJ2-7 | TRBV4-3 | CACSQAIPGQPYEQYF | TGCGCCTGCAGCCAAGCGATTCCGGGACAGCCCTACGAGCAGTACTTC
NA | NA | TRBJ1-5 | TRBV6-6 | CASSYFLGLDSQPQHF | TGTGCCAGCAGTTACTTTCTAGGTTTAGACAGTCAGCCCCAGCATTTT
NA | many | TRBJ2-5 | TRBV20-1 | CSARYSVEETQYF | TGCAGTGCTAGATACTCGGTAGAAGAGACCCAGTACTTC
TRBD1 | NA | TRBJ2-7 | TRBV6-5 | CACSYAVTGIYEQYF | TGTGCCTGCAGTTACGCCGTGACAGGGATCTACGAGCAGTACTTC
NA | few | TRBJ2-5 | TRBV29-1 | CSALRPGRETQYF | TGCAGCGCCCTGCGACCAGGTCGGGAGACCCAGTACTTC
NA | NA | TRBJ2-1 | TRBV11-2 | CASSLVGRSRPSYNEQLF | TGTGCCAGCAGCTTAGTGGGTCGAAGCCGACCCTCCTACAATGAGCAGTTATTC
NA | NA | TRBJ1-4 | TRBV11-3 | CASRFHSRHATNEKLFF | TGTGCCAGCAGATTTCACAGCCGACATGCAACTAATGAAAAACTGTTTTTT
NA | NA | TRBJ2-1 | TRBV7-9 | CATSLVSLTVGEQFF | TGTGCTACCAGCTTAGTGTCACTGACAGTGGGTGAGCAGTTCTTC
TRBD2 | NA | TRBJ2-1 | TRBV6-5 | CTSSIRTSGRARLLRPYNEQFF | TGTACCAGCAGCATACGGACTAGCGGGAGGGCGCGTTTATTAAGACCCTACAATGAGCAGTTCTTC
NA | NA | TRBJ1-5 | TRBV28 | CASSLKGGGRQLQHF | TGTGCCAGCAGTTTAAAAGGAGGGGGTCGTCAACTCCAGCATTTT
NA | NA | TRBJ1-2 | TRBV11-2 | CASSSVGWGALGYTF | TGTGCCAGCAGCTCCGTTGGCTGGGGGGCGCTTGGCTACACCTTC
NA | many | TRBJ2-1 | TRBV5-5 | CASSLRAKADEQFF | TGTGCCAGCAGCTTGCGCGCAAAGGCGGATGAGCAGTTCTTC